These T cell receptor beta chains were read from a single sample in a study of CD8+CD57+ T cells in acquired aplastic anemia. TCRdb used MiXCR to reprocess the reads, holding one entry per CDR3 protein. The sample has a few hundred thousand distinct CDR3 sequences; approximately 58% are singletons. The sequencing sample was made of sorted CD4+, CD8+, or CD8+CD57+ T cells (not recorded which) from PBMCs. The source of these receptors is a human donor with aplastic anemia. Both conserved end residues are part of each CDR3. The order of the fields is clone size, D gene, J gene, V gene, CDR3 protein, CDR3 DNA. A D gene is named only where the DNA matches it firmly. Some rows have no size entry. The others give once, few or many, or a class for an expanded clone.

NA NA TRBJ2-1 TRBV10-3 CAISVGGGSSYNEQFF TGTGCCATCAGTGTAGGGGGAGGGAGCTCCTACAATGAGCAGTTCTTC
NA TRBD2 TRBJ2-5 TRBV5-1 CASSLGLAEPGETQYF TGCGCCAGCAGCTTGGGACTAGCGGAACCGGGGGAGACCCAGTACTTC
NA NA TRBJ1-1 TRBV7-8 CASSSRQQNTEAFF TGTGCCAGCAGCTCCAGACAACAGAACACTGAAGCTTTCTTT
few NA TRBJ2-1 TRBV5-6 CASSLEKRLVGVHEQFF TGTGCCAGCAGCTTGGAAAAAAGACTAGTGGGAGTCCATGAGCAGTTCTTC
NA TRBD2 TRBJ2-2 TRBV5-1 CASSLLRERSTGELFF TGCGCCAGCAGCTTGTTGCGGGAGAGGTCCACCGGGGAGCTGTTTTTT
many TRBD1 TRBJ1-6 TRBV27 CASRTGDSPLHF TGTGCCAGCCGGACAGGTGATTCACCCCTCCACTTT
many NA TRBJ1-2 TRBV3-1 CASSLDLTGGYTF TGTGCCAGCAGCCTTGATCTCACGGGTGGCTACACCTTC
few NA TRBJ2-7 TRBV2 CASSALNYEQYF TGTGCCAGCAGTGCACTGAACTACGAGCAGTACTTC
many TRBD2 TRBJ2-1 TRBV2 CASRLGLAGYNEQFF TGTGCCAGCAGGTTAGGACTAGCGGGGTACAATGAGCAGTTCTTC
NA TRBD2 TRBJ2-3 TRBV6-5 CASVSRSGGRSRPDTQYF TGTGCCAGCGTTTCTCGATCTGGCGGGAGGAGCCGCCCAGATACGCAGTATTTT
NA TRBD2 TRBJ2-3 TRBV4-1 CASSPGLAEVDTQYF TGCGCCAGCAGCCCGGGACTAGCGGAGGTAGATACGCAGTATTTT
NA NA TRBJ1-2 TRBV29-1 CSVEREGSTYGYTF TGCAGCGTTGAGAGGGAGGGAAGCACCTATGGCTACACCTTC
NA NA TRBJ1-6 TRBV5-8 CASSLDQGNSPLHF TGTGCGAGCAGCTTGGATCAGGGGAATTCACCCCTCCACTTT
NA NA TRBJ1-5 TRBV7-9 CASSKMGHPNQPQHF TGTGCCAGCAGTAAGATGGGGCACCCCAATCAGCCCCAGCATTTT
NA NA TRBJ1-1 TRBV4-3 CASSQALMNTEAFF TGCGCCAGCAGCCAAGCCTTAATGAACACTGAAGCTTTCTTT
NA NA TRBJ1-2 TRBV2 CASSEGVRFGYTF TGTGCCAGCAGTGAAGGGGTCCGGTTTGGCTACACCTTC
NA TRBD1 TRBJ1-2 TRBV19 CASSIRDRGNYGYTF TGTGCCAGTAGTATCCGGGACAGGGGAAACTATGGCTACACCTTC
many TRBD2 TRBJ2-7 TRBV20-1 CSASGGLGGEQYF TGCAGTGCCTCGGGAGGGCTCGGGGGGGAGCAGTACTTC
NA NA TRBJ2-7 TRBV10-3 CAISDQAARSSYEQYF TGTGCCATCAGTGATCAGGCAGCAAGAAGCTCCTACGAGCAGTACTTC
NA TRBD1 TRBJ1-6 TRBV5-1 CASSLGQGDNSPLHF TGCGCCAGCAGCTTGGGACAGGGAGATAATTCACCCCTCCACTTT